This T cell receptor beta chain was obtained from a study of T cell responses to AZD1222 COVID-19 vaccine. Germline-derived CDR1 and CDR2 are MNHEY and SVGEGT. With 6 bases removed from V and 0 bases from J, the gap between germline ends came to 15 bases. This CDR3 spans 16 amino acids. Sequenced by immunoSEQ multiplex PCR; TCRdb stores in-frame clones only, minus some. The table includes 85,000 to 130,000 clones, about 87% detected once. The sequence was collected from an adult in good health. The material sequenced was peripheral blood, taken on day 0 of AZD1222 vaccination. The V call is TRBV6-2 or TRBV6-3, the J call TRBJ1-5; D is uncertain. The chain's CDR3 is CASSPNFGYSNQPQHF. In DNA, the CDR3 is TGTGCCAGCAGCCCTAACTTTGGATATAGCAATCAGCCCCAGCATTTT.